Detailed here is one T cell receptor beta chain. V was cut by 4 bases and J by 0 bases, with 11 bases left in between. Germline V gives CDR1 SGHTS, CDR2 YDEGEE. The CDR3 runs 14 residues. Naive CD8 populations comprised CD45RO-negative cells positively selected for CCR7, excluding terminally differentiated effector memory CD45RA+ cells. The data are from a study of shared clonotypes between healthy human individuals. TCRdb keeps only in-frame clones here, not all; method: immunoSEQ multiplex PCR. The table lists some 1,900,000 clones, approximately 94% of them singletons. Sequencing was carried out using naive CD8+ T cells sorted from blood. The source of this sequence is a man aged 18 to 30 in good health. This sequence joins TRBV5-8 and TRBJ2-7; D perhaps matches TRBD2 (6 bases). In DNA, the CDR3 is TGTGCCAGCAGCCCGGGACTTGACTCCTACGAGCAGTACTTC. It specifies CASSPGLDSYEQYF.